Listed below are T cell receptor beta chains from one sample, sequenced in a study of glioma-infiltrating T cells after dendritic cell vaccination. TCRdb's table, derived via immunoSEQ multiplex PCR, lists solely in-frame clones and lacks some. The table lists 140 or so clones, roughly 90% of them singletons, with approximately 9% in the top ten. Material: tumor tissue, obtained after dendritic cell vaccination. Receptors originate from a human donor with glioblastoma. Both conserved end residues are part of each CDR3. Fields, in order: CDR3 length, J gene, V gene, D gene, clone size, CDR3 protein, CDR3 DNA. D genes are given only for firm matches. A row's size may be missing; if present it is once, few, many or a size class.

cdr3_length: 17
j_call: TRBJ2-1
v_call: TRBV19
d_call: TRBD2
clone_size: -
cdr3_aa: CASSPRSLAGGLYEQFF
cdr3_nt: TGTGCCAGTAGCCCGAGGTCGCTAGCGGGGGGGCTGTATGAGCAGTTCTTC

cdr3_length: 17
j_call: TRBJ2-7
v_call: TRBV5-6
d_call: TRBD1
clone_size: -
cdr3_aa: CASSLGSGTAQGYEQYF
cdr3_nt: TGTGCCAGCAGCTTGGGTTCTGGGACAGCCCAAGGCTACGAGCAGTACTTC

cdr3_length: 14
j_call: TRBJ2-3
v_call: TRBV4-1
d_call: -
clone_size: -
cdr3_aa: CASSPHSGADTQYF
cdr3_nt: TGCGCCAGCAGCCCCCATAGCGGCGCAGATACGCAGTATTTT

cdr3_length: 14
j_call: TRBJ1-1
v_call: TRBV19
d_call: TRBD1
clone_size: -
cdr3_aa: CASSWGRGDTEAFF
cdr3_nt: TGTGCCAGTAGTTGGGGCAGGGGGGACACTGAAGCTTTCTTT

cdr3_length: 11
j_call: TRBJ1-1
v_call: TRBV27
d_call: -
clone_size: -
cdr3_aa: CASRTVSEAFF
cdr3_nt: TGTGCCAGCCGAACAGTATCTGAAGCTTTCTTT

cdr3_length: 15
j_call: TRBJ1-4
v_call: TRBV15
d_call: -
clone_size: -
cdr3_aa: CATSPRTGGEEKLFF
cdr3_nt: TGTGCCACCAGTCCTAGAACGGGGGGCGAGGAAAAACTGTTTTTT

cdr3_length: 12
j_call: TRBJ1-2
v_call: TRBV7-2
d_call: TRBD1
clone_size: once
cdr3_aa: CASSIAGTDDTF
cdr3_nt: TGTGCCAGCAGCATTGCCGGGACAGACGACACCTTC

cdr3_length: 15
j_call: TRBJ2-7
v_call: TRBV5-1
d_call: TRBD1
clone_size: -
cdr3_aa: CASSAPGQGFYEQYF
cdr3_nt: TGCGCCAGCAGCGCTCCGGGACAGGGGTTCTACGAGCAGTACTTC

cdr3_length: 15
j_call: TRBJ2-5
v_call: TRBV7-9
d_call: TRBD2
clone_size: -
cdr3_aa: CASSRSSGTEETQYF
cdr3_nt: TGTGCCAGCAGCCGTTCCAGCGGGACGGAAGAGACCCAGTACTTC

cdr3_length: 14
j_call: TRBJ2-3
v_call: TRBV5-4
d_call: TRBD2
clone_size: -
cdr3_aa: CASSFSAGGNTQYF
cdr3_nt: TGTGCCAGCAGCTTTTCGGCGGGGGGAAATACGCAGTATTTT

cdr3_length: 14
j_call: TRBJ1-2
v_call: TRBV7-2
d_call: TRBD1
clone_size: -
cdr3_aa: CASSRDRSNYGYTF
cdr3_nt: TGTGCCAGCAGCCGGGACAGATCTAACTATGGCTACACCTTC

cdr3_length: 15
j_call: TRBJ2-1
v_call: TRBV2
d_call: TRBD2
clone_size: -
cdr3_aa: CASSVRRGSGNEQFF
cdr3_nt: TGTGCCAGCAGTGTAAGGCGAGGTAGCGGGAATGAGCAGTTCTTC

cdr3_length: 14
j_call: TRBJ1-1
v_call: TRBV4-1
d_call: -
clone_size: -
cdr3_aa: CASSQDRDNTEAFF
cdr3_nt: TGCGCCAGCAGCCAAGATAGAGATAACACTGAAGCTTTCTTT

cdr3_length: 13
j_call: TRBJ2-7
v_call: TRBV6-5
d_call: TRBD1
clone_size: -
cdr3_aa: CASIGTGPTEQYF
cdr3_nt: TGTGCCAGCATAGGGACAGGACCTACAGAGCAGTACTTC

cdr3_length: 14
j_call: TRBJ2-7
v_call: TRBV4-1
d_call: TRBD2
clone_size: -
cdr3_aa: CASSPGGLGYEQYF
cdr3_nt: TGCGCCAGCAGCCCCGGGGGGTTGGGCTACGAGCAGTACTTC

cdr3_length: 15
j_call: TRBJ1-1
v_call: TRBV5-4
d_call: -
clone_size: -
cdr3_aa: CASSLVGAMNTEAFF
cdr3_nt: TGTGCCAGCAGCTTGGTGGGAGCCATGAACACTGAAGCTTTCTTT

cdr3_length: 16
j_call: TRBJ2-5
v_call: TRBV4-1
d_call: TRBD1
clone_size: few
cdr3_aa: CASSQDLRTGVETQYF
cdr3_nt: TGCGCCAGCAGCCAAGATCTTAGGACAGGAGTGGAGACCCAGTACTTC

cdr3_length: 16
j_call: TRBJ2-5
v_call: TRBV7-9
d_call: TRBD2
clone_size: once
cdr3_aa: CASSLDGTRLGETQYF
cdr3_nt: TGTGCCAGCAGCTTAGACGGGACTAGATTGGGGGAGACCCAGTACTTC

cdr3_length: 15
j_call: TRBJ2-2
v_call: TRBV5-1
d_call: TRBD2
clone_size: -
cdr3_aa: CASSLRREGPAELFF
cdr3_nt: TGCGCCAGCAGCCTCCGGCGGGAGGGGCCGGCGGAGCTGTTTTTT

cdr3_length: 14
j_call: TRBJ2-5
v_call: TRBV7-9
d_call: -
clone_size: -
cdr3_aa: CASSLGFGQETQYF
cdr3_nt: TGTGCCAGCAGCTTAGGATTCGGGCAAGAGACCCAGTACTTC

cdr3_length: 14
j_call: TRBJ2-5
v_call: TRBV5-6
d_call: TRBD1
clone_size: -
cdr3_aa: CASTLGQTPKTQYF
cdr3_nt: TGTGCCAGCACCCTGGGACAGACGCCCAAGACCCAGTACTTC

cdr3_length: 13
j_call: TRBJ1-5
v_call: TRBV12-2
d_call: -
clone_size: -
cdr3_aa: CASRLYVRGSQHF
cdr3_nt: TGTGCAAGTCGCCTATACGTGAGGGGGTCCCAGCATTTT

cdr3_length: 15
j_call: TRBJ1-6
v_call: TRBV2
d_call: TRBD1
clone_size: -
cdr3_aa: CASREGTGPNSPLHF
cdr3_nt: TGTGCCAGCAGAGAAGGGACAGGGCCCAATTCACCCCTCCACTTT

cdr3_length: 15
j_call: TRBJ2-3
v_call: TRBV27
d_call: TRBD2
clone_size: -
cdr3_aa: CASRVGTTSTDTQYF
cdr3_nt: TGTGCCAGCAGGGTCGGGACTACCAGCACAGATACGCAGTATTTT

cdr3_length: 13
j_call: TRBJ2-1
v_call: TRBV2
d_call: -
clone_size: -
cdr3_aa: CASTVLDLGEQFF
cdr3_nt: TGTGCCAGCACTGTACTAGATCTGGGTGAGCAGTTCTTC

cdr3_length: 16
j_call: TRBJ2-5
v_call: TRBV5-6
d_call: TRBD2
clone_size: -
cdr3_aa: CASSLGTSLGQETQYF
cdr3_nt: TGTGCCAGCAGCTTGGGGACTAGCTTGGGCCAAGAGACCCAGTACTTC

cdr3_length: 13
j_call: TRBJ1-1
v_call: TRBV2
d_call: TRBD1
clone_size: -
cdr3_aa: CASVSGTGGQAFF
cdr3_nt: TGTGCCAGCGTTTCCGGGACAGGGGGGCAAGCTTTCTTT

cdr3_length: 12
j_call: TRBJ2-2
v_call: TRBV9
d_call: -
clone_size: -
cdr3_aa: CASSVGSGELFF
cdr3_nt: TGTGCCAGCAGCGTAGGGAGCGGGGAGCTGTTTTTT

cdr3_length: 13
j_call: TRBJ2-1
v_call: TRBV18
d_call: -
clone_size: -
cdr3_aa: CASSLRANNEQFF
cdr3_nt: TGTGCCAGCTCACTGCGGGCCAACAATGAGCAGTTCTTC

cdr3_length: 14
j_call: TRBJ1-4
v_call: TRBV29-1
d_call: -
clone_size: -
cdr3_aa: CSVAPSGAGEKLFF
cdr3_nt: TGCAGCGTTGCCCCTTCCGGAGCCGGGGAAAAACTGTTTTTT

cdr3_length: 14
j_call: TRBJ1-6
v_call: TRBV2
d_call: -
clone_size: -
cdr3_aa: CASSDSGNNSPLHF
cdr3_nt: TGTGCCAGCAGTGACTCGGGGAATAATTCACCCCTCCACTTT

cdr3_length: 15
j_call: TRBJ2-2
v_call: TRBV11-3
d_call: -
clone_size: -
cdr3_aa: CASSSSTGNTGELFF
cdr3_nt: TGTGCCAGCAGCTCCTCGACAGGGAACACCGGGGAGCTGTTTTTT

cdr3_length: 12
j_call: TRBJ2-3
v_call: TRBV7-2
d_call: -
clone_size: -
cdr3_aa: CASSLALDTQYF
cdr3_nt: TGTGCCAGCAGCTTAGCCCTAGATACGCAGTATTTT

cdr3_length: 12
j_call: TRBJ2-5
v_call: TRBV15
d_call: -
clone_size: -
cdr3_aa: CATSSDSETQYF
cdr3_nt: TGTGCCACCAGCAGCGACTCCGAGACCCAGTACTTC

cdr3_length: 14
j_call: TRBJ1-5
v_call: TRBV12-5
d_call: TRBD1
clone_size: -
cdr3_aa: CASGLGQGRQPQHF
cdr3_nt: TGTGCTAGTGGTTTGGGACAGGGGAGGCAGCCCCAGCATTTT

cdr3_length: 15
j_call: TRBJ1-5
v_call: TRBV6-5
d_call: -
clone_size: -
cdr3_aa: CASSPGPRRGQPQHF
cdr3_nt: TGTGCCAGCAGCCCGGGCCCTCGGCGGGGTCAGCCCCAGCATTTT

cdr3_length: 15
j_call: TRBJ2-3
v_call: TRBV6-4
d_call: -
clone_size: -
cdr3_aa: CASTPDGTGGDTQYF
cdr3_nt: TGTGCCAGCACCCCCGACGGGACTGGGGGAGATACGCAGTATTTT